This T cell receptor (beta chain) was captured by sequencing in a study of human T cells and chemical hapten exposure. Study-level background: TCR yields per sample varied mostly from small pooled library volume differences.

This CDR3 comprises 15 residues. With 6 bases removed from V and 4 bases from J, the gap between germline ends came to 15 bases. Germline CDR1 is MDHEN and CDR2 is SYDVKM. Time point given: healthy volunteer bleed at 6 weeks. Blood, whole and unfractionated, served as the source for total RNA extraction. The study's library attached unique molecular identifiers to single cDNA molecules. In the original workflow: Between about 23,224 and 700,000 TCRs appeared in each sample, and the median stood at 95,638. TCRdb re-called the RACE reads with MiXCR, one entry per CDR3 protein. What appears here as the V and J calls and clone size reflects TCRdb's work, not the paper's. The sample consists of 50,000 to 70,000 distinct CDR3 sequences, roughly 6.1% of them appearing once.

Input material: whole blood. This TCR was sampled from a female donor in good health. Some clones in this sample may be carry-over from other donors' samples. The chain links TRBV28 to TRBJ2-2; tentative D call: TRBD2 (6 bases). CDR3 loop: CASRPGGPGTGELFF. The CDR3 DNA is TGTGCCAGCAGGCCCGGAGGGCCGGGCACCGGGGAGCTGTTTTTT.